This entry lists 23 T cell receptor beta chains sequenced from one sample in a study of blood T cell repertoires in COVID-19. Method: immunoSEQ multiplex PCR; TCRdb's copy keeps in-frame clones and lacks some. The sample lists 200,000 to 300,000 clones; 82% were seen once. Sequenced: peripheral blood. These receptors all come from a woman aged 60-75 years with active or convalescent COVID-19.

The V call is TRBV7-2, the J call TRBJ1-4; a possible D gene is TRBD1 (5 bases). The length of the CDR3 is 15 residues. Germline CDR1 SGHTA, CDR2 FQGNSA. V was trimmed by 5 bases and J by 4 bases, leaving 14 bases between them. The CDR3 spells CASSAGGAGNEKLFF. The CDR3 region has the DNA TGTGCCAGCAGCGCCGGCGGGGCTGGTAATGAAAAACTGTTTTTT. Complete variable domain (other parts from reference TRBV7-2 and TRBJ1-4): GAGVSQSPSNKVTEKGKDVELRCDPISGHTALYWYRQSLGQGLEFLIYFQGNSAPDKSGLPSDRFSAERTGGSVSTLTIQRTQQEDSAVYLCASSAGGAGNEKLFFGSGTQLSVL.

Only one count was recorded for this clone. The CDR3 DNA reads as TGTGCCAGTAGTATTAGACAGGGGAATGGCTACACCTTC. It codes for CASSIRQGNGYTF. The rearrangement joins TRBV19 to TRBJ1-2, with 8 bases lining up with TRBD1. Unmatched junction bases numbered 3, after V lost 3 bases and J lost 6 bases. This CDR3 is built from 13 residues. Germline CDR1 is LNHDA and CDR2 is SQIVND (reference sequence).

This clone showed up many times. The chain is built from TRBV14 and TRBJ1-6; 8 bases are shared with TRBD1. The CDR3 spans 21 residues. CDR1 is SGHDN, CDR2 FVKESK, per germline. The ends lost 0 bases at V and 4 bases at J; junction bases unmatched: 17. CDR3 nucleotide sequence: TGTGCCAGCAGCCAAGATTTTGCGACAGGGGACCCAACCACTTATAATTCACCCCTCCACTTT. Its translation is CASSQDFATGDPTTYNSPLHF. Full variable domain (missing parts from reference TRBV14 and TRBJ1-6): EAGVTQFPSHSVIEKGQTVTLRCDPISGHDNLYWYRRVMGKEIKFLLHFVKESKQDESGMPNNRFLAERTGGTYSTLKVQPAELEDSGVYFCASSQDFATGDPTTYNSPLHFGNGTRLTVT.

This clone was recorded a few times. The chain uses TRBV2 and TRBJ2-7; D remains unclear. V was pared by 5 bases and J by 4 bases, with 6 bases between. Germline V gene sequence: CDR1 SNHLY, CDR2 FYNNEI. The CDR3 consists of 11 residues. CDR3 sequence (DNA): TGTGCCAGCAGTTTCACTTACGAGCAGTACTTC. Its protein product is CASSFTYEQYF.

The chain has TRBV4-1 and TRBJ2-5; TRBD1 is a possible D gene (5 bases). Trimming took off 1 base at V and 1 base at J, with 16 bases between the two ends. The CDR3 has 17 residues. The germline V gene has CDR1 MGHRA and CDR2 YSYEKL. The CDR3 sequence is CASSQGRQILFQETQYF. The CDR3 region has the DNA TGCGCCAGCAGCCAAGGTAGACAGATCCTCTTCCAAGAGACCCAGTACTTC.

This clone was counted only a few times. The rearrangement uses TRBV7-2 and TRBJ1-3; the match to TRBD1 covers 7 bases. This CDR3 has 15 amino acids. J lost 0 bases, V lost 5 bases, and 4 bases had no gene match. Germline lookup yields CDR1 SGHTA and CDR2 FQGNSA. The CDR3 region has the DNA TGTGCCAGCAGCAGACAGGGAATCTCTGGAAACACCATATATTTT. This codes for CASSRQGISGNTIYF.

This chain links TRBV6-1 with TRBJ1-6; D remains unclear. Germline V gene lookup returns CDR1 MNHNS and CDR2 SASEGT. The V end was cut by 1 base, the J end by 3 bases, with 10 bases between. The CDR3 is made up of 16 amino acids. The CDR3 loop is CASSEEATRYNSPLHF. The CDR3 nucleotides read TGTGCCAGCAGTGAAGAGGCGACACGCTATAATTCACCCCTCCACTTT.

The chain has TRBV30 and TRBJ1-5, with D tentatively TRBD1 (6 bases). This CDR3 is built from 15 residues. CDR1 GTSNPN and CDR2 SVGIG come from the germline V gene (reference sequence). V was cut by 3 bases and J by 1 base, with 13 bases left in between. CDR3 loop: CAWRTRGLSNQPQHF. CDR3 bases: TGTGCCTGGAGAACCAGGGGATTGAGCAATCAGCCCCAGCATTTT.

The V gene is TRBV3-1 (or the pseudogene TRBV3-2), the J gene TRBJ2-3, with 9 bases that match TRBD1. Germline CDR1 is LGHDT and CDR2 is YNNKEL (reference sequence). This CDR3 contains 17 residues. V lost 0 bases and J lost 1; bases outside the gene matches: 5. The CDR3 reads CASSQDRGTGRTDTQYF. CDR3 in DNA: TGTGCCAGCAGCCAAGATAGGGGGACAGGGCGCACAGATACGCAGTATTTT.

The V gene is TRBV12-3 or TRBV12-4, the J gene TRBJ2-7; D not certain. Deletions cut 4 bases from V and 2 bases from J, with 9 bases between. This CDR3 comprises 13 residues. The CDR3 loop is CASSSYRTYEQYF. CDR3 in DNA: TGTGCCAGCAGTTCTTACAGAACCTACGAGCAGTACTTC.

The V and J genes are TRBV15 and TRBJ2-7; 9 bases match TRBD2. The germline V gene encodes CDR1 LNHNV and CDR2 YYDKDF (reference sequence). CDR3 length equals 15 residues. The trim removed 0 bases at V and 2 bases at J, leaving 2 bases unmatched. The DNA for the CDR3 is TGTGCCACCAGCAGAGAACTAGCGGGCCCCTACGAGCAGTACTTC. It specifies CATSRELAGPYEQYF. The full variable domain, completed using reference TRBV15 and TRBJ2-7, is DAMVIQNPRYQVTQFGKPVTLSCSQTLNHNVMYWYQQKSSQAPKLLFHYYDKDFNNEADTPDNFQSRRPNTSFCFLDIRSPGLGDTAMYLCATSRELAGPYEQYFGPGTRLTVT.

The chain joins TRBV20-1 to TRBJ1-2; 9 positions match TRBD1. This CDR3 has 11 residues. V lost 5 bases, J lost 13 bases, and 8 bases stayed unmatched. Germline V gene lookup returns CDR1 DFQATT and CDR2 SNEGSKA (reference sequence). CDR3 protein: CSAHPGQGFTF. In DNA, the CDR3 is TGCAGTGCTCATCCGGGACAGGGATTCACCTTC.

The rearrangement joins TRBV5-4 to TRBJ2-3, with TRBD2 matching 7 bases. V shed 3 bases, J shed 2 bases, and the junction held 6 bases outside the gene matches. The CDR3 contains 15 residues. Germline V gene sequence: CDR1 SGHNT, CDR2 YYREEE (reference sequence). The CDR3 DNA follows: TGTGCCAGCAGCTCCTTCGCGGGGGTCACAGATACGCAGTATTTT. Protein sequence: CASSSFAGVTDTQYF.

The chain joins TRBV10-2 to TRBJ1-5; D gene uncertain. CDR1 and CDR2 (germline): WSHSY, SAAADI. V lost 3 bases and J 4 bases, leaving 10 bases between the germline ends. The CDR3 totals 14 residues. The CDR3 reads CASSDPTGNQPQHF. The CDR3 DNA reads TGCGCCAGCAGTGACCCGACGGGAAATCAGCCCCAGCATTTT.

CDR3 nucleotide sequence: TGTGCCAGCAGTTTAAGGACATCCTACGAGCAGTACTTC. Amino acids: CASSLRTSYEQYF. J is TRBJ2-7 and V is TRBV12-3 or TRBV12-4; D may be TRBD1 (5 bases). The CDR3 sequence is 13 residues long. V lost 2 bases and J lost 1, with 6 bases in between.

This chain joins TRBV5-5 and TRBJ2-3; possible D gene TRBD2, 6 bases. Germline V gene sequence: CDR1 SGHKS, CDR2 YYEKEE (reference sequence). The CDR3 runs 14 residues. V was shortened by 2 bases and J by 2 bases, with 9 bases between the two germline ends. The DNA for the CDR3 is TGTGCCAGCAGCTTAACTAGCCCCACAGATACGCAGTATTTT. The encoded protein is CASSLTSPTDTQYF.

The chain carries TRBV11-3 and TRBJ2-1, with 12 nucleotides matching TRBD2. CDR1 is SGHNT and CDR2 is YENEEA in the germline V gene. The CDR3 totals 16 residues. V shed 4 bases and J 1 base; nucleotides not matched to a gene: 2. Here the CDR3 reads CASSSLAGGSYNEQFF. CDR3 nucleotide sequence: TGTGCCAGCAGCTCACTAGCGGGGGGATCCTACAATGAGCAGTTCTTC. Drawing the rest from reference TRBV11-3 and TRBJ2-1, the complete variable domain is EAGVVQSPRYKIIEKKQPVAFWCNPISGHNTLYWYLQNLGQGPELLIRYENEEAVDDSQLPKDRFSAERLKGVDSTLKIQPAELGDSAVYLCASSSLAGGSYNEQFFGPGTRLTVL.

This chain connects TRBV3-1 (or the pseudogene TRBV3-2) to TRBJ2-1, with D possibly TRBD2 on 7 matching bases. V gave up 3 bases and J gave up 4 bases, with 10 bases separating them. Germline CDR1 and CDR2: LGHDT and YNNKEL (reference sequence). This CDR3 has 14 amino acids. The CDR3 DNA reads TGTGCCAGCAGCCAGGCGGGGGCGTACAATGAGCAGTTCTTC. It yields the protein CASSQAGAYNEQFF.

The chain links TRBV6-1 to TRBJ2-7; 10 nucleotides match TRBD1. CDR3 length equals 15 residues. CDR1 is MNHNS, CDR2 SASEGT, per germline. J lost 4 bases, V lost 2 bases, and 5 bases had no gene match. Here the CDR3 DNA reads TGTGCCAGCAGTGAAAGAGGGACAGGGGCTTACGAGCAGTACTTC. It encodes CASSERGTGAYEQYF.

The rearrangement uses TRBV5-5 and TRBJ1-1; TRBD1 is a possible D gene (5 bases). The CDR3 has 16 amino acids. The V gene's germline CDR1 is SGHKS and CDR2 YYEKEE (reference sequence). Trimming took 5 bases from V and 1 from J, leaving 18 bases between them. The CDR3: CASSFNPRVANTEAFF. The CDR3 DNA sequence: TGTGCCAGCAGTTTTAATCCCAGGGTGGCGAACACTGAAGCTTTCTTT.

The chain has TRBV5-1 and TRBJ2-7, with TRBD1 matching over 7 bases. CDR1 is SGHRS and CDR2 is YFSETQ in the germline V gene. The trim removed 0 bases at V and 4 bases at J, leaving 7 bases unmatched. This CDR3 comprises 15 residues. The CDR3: CASSLALGGPYEQYF. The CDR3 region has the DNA TGCGCCAGCAGCTTGGCCTTAGGGGGCCCTTACGAGCAGTACTTC.

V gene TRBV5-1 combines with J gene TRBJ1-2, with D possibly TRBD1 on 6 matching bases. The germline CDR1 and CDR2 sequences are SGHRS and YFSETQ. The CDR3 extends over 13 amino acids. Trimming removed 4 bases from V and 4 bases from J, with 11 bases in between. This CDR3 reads CASSPTGTYGYTF. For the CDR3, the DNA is TGCGCCAGCAGCCCAACAGGGACCTATGGCTACACCTTC.

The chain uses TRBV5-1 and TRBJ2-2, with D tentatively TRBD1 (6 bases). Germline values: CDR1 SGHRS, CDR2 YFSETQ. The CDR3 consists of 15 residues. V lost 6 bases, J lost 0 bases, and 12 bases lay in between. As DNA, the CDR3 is TGCGCCAGCAAAAGACAGGAGACGAACACCGGGGAGCTGTTTTTT. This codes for CASKRQETNTGELFF.